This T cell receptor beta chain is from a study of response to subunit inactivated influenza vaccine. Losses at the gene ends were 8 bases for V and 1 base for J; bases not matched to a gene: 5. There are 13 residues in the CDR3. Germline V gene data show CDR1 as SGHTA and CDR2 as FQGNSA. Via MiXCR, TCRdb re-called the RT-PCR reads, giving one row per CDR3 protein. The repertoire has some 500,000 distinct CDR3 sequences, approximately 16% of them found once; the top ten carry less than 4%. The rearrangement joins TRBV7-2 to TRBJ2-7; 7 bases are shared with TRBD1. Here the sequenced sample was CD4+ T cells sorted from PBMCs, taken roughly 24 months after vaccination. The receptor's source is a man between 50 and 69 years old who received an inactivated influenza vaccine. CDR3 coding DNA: TGTGCCAGCCTCGGGACAGAGTCCTACGAGCAGTACTTC. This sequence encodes CASLGTESYEQYF. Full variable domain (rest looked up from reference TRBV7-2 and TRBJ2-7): GAGVSQSPSNKVTEKGKDVELRCDPISGHTALYWYRQSLGQGLEFLIYFQGNSAPDKSGLPSDRFSAERTGGSVSTLTIQRTQQEDSAVYLCASLGTESYEQYFGPGTRLTVT.